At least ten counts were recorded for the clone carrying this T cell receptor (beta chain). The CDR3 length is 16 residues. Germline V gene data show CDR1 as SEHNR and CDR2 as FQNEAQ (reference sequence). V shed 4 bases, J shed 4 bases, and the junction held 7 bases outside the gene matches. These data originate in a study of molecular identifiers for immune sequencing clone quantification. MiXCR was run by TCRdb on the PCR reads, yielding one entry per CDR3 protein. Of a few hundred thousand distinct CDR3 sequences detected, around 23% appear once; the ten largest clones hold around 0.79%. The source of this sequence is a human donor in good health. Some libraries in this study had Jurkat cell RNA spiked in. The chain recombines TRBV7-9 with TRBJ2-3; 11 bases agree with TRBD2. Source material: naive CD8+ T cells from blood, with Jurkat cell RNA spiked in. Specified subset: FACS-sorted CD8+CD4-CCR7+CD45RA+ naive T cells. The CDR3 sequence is CASSSVGTSGPDTQYF. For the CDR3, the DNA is TGTGCCAGCAGCTCCGTCGGGACTAGCGGTCCAGATACGCAGTATTTT.